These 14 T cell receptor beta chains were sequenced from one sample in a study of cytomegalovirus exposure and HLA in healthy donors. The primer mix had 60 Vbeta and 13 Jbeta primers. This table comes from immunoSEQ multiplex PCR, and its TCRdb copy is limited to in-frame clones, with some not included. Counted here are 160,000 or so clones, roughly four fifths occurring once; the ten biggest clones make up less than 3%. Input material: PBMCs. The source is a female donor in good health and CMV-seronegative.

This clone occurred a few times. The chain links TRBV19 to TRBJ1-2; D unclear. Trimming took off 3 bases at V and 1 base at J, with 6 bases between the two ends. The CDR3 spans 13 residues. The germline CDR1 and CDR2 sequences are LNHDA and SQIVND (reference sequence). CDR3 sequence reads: CASSMAINYGYTF. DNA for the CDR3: TGTGCCAGTAGTATGGCCATTAACTATGGCTACACCTTC.

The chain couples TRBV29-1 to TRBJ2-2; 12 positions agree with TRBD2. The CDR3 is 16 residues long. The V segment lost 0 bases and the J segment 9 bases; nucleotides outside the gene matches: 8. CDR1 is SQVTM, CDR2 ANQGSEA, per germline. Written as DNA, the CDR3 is TGCAGCGTTGAAGATAGGGCTAGCGGGAGGGTACGGGAGCTGTTTTTT. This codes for CSVEDRASGRVRELFF.

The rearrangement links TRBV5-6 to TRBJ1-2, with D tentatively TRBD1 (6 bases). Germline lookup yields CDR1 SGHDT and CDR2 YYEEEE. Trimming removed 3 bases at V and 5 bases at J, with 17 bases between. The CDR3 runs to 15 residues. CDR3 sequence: CASSSYWTDPYGYTF. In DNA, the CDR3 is TGTGCCAGCAGCTCATACTGGACAGACCCATATGGCTACACCTTC.

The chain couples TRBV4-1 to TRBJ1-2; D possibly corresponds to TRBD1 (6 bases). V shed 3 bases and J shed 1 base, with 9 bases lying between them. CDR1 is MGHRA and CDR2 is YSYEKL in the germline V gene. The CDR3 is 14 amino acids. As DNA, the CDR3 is TGCGCCAGCAGCCAGACACAGGGTAACTATGGCTACACCTTC. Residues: CASSQTQGNYGYTF.

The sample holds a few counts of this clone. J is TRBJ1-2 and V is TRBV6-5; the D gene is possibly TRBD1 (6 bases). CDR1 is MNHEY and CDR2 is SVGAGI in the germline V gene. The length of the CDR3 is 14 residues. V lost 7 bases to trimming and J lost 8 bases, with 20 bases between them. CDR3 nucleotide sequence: TGTGCCAGCACCCTGGCGGGGGGGCGAGGGGGCTACACCTTC. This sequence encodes CASTLAGGRGGYTF.

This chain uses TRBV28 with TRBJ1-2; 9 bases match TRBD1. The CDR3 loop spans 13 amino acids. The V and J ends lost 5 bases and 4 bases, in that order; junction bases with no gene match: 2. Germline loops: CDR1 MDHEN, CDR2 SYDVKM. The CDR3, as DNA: TGTGCCAGCAGTCTGACAGGGGGCTATGGCTACACCTTC. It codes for CASSLTGGYGYTF.

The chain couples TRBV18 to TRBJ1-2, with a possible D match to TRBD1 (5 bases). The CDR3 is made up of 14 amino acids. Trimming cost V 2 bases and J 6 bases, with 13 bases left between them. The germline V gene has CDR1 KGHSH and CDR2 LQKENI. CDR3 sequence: CASSPSAGRDGYTF. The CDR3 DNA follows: TGTGCCAGCTCACCATCGGCAGGGCGTGATGGCTACACCTTC.

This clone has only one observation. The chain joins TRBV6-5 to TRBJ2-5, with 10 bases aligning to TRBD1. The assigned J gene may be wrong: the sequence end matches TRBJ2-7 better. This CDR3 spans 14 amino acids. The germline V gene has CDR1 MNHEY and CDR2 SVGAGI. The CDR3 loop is CASSPGQGIYEQYF. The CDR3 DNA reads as TGTGCCAGCAGCCCGGGACAGGGGATTTACGAGCAGTACTTC.

CDR3 region: CASSPRGSGYNEQFF. The CDR3 DNA reads TGTGCCAGCAGCCCCAGGGGATCGGGCTACAATGAGCAGTTCTTC. The chain combines TRBV7-2 with TRBJ2-1; a possible D gene is TRBD1 (6 bases). Trimming cost V 5 bases and J 3 bases, with 14 bases left between them. This CDR3 has 15 amino acids. Germline V lookup: CDR1 SGHTA, CDR2 FQGNSA.

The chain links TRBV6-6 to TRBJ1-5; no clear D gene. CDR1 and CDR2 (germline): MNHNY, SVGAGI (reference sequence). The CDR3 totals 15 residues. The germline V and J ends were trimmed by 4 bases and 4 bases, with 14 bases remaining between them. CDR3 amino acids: CASSSKPTRNQPQHF. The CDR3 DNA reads TGTGCCAGCAGTTCCAAACCGACAAGGAATCAGCCCCAGCATTTT.

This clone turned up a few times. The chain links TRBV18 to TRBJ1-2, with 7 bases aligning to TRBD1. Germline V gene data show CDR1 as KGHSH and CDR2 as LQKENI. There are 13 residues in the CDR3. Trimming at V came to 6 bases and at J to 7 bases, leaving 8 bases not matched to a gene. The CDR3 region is CASSPDREAGYTF. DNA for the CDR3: TGTGCCAGCTCCCCCGACAGGGAGGCTGGCTACACCTTC.

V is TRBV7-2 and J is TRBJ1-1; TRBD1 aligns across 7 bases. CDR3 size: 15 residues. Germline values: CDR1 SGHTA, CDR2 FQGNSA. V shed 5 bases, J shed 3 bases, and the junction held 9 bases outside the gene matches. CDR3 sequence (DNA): TGTGCCAGCAGCCTAACAGGGGTAGCAGACACTGAAGCTTTCTTT. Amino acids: CASSLTGVADTEAFF.

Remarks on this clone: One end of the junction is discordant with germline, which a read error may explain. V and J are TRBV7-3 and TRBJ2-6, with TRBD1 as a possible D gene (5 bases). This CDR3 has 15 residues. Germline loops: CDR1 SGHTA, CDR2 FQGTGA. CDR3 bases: TGTGCCAGCAGCTGGGAAGTCTCTGGGGCCAACGGCCTGACTTTC. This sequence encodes CASSWEVSGANGLTF.

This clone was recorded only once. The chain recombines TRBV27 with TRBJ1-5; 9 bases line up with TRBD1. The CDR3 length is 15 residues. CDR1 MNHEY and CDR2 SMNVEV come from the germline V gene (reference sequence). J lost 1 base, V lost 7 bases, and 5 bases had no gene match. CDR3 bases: TGTGCCAGCAAGAGGACAGGGGCCAGCAATCAGCCCCAGCATTTT. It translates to CASKRTGASNQPQHF.